The 10 T cell receptor beta chains given below trace back to one sample, sequenced in a study of response to subunit inactivated influenza vaccine. TCRdb re-called the RT-PCR reads through MiXCR, storing one row per CDR3 protein. In the table there are a few hundred thousand distinct CDR3 sequences, approximately 11% of which are singletons. The sample here was PBMCs from blood, taken roughly 46 days after vaccination. These receptor sequences come from a middle-aged man who received an inactivated influenza vaccine.

This clonotype was detected only a few times. The J gene is TRBJ2-3, the V gene TRBV9; D could derive from TRBD1 or TRBD2 (5 bases each). Germline CDR1 SGDLS, CDR2 YYNGEE. CDR3 size: 15 residues. V was trimmed by 0 bases and J by 2 bases, leaving 10 bases between them. The CDR3 coding sequence is TGTGCCAGCAGCGTAGGAGGGGTGGTCACAGATACGCAGTATTTT. It encodes CASSVGGVVTDTQYF.

A remark on this clonotype: This may arise from a read error, as a much more abundant clone is one base away. The chain is built from TRBV18 and TRBJ2-7; 7 bases map to TRBD1. Germline V lookup: CDR1 KGHSH, CDR2 LQKENI. CDR3 length: 13 residues. The J segment lost 9 bases and the V segment lost 3 bases, leaving 8 bases of the junction unmatched. CDR3 sequence reads: CASSPGTANGQYF. The CDR3, as DNA: TGTGCCAGCTCACCCGGGACAGCCAACGGGCAGTACTTC. The complete variable domain, with remaining parts taken from reference TRBV18 and TRBJ2-7, reads NAGVMQNPRHLVRRRGQEARLRCSPMKGHSHVYWYRQLPEEGLKFMVYLQKENIIDESGMPKERFSAEFPKEGPSILRIQQVVRGDSAAYFCASSPGTANGQYFGPGTRLTVT.

Ten or more counts support this clonotype. The V call is TRBV29-1, the J call TRBJ2-1; D uncertain. The CDR3 extends over 11 amino acids. V lost 2 bases and J 9 bases, leaving 8 bases between the germline ends. Germline V gene sequence: CDR1 SQVTM, CDR2 ANQGSEA. CDR3 DNA sequence: TGCAGCGTTGAACTGGGGTCTGAGCAGTTCTTC. This sequence encodes CSVELGSEQFF.

This clonotype appeared a few times. The chain has TRBV24-1 and TRBJ2-5, with 7 bases fitting TRBD1. This CDR3 comprises 14 residues. V gave up 4 bases and J gave up 5 bases; unmatched junction bases: 6. The germline V gene encodes CDR1 KGHDR and CDR2 SFDVKD. In nucleotides, the CDR3 is TGTGCCACCAGTGAGCCCGGGACAGTGGAGACCCAGTACTTC. This codes for CATSEPGTVETQYF.

This chain connects TRBV4-3 to TRBJ2-1; 13 nucleotides match TRBD2. The CDR3 is made up of 15 amino acids. From germline, CDR1 is LGHNA and CDR2 YSLEER. Unmatched junction bases numbered 0, after V lost 1 base and J lost 6 bases. The CDR3 sequence: CASSQGTSGSNEQFF. DNA of the CDR3: TGCGCCAGCAGCCAAGGGACTAGCGGGAGCAATGAGCAGTTCTTC.

This clonotype has a handful of counts. The V call is TRBV4-2, the J call TRBJ2-1; 7 nucleotides match TRBD2. The CDR3 is 16 residues long. Germline V CDR1 and CDR2: LGHNA, YNFKEQ. The J segment lost 4 bases and the V segment lost 0 bases, leaving 6 bases of the junction unmatched. As DNA, the CDR3 is TGTGCCAGCAGCCAAGAGTTTACTAGCGAGTACAATGAGCAGTTCTTC. Translating gives CASSQEFTSEYNEQFF.

In this sample, this clonotype turned up a few times. This rearrangement joins TRBV18 to TRBJ2-1; TRBD1 aligns across 9 bases. Germline-derived CDR1 and CDR2 are KGHSH and LQKENI. V lost 6 bases, J lost 6 bases, and 9 bases stayed unmatched. CDR3 length: 15 amino acids. The CDR3 bases are TGTGCCAGCTCCCCCGGGACAGGGTACGCCAATGAGCAGTTCTTC. Its protein product is CASSPGTGYANEQFF.

This clonotype was recorded many times. The V call is TRBV7-9, the J call TRBJ2-1, with 7 bases aligning to TRBD2. Germline loops: CDR1 SEHNR, CDR2 FQNEAQ (reference sequence). This CDR3 is 16 amino acids long. V lost 3 bases to trimming and J lost 10 bases; unmatched junction nucleotides: 15. CDR3: CASSLPSGGGGKEQFF. The CDR3 bases are TGTGCCAGCAGCTTGCCCAGCGGCGGGGGTGGCAAGGAGCAGTTCTTC.

This clonotype occurred many times. The chain joins TRBV7-8 to TRBJ2-1; 7 bases fit TRBD1. V was clipped by 5 bases and J by 0 bases; unmatched bases: 4. This CDR3 has 15 residues. Germline lookup yields CDR1 SGHVS and CDR2 FQNEAQ. CDR3 protein: CASSPRTGSYNEQFF. CDR3 bases: TGTGCCAGCAGCCCCCGGACAGGCTCCTACAATGAGCAGTTCTTC.

The V and J genes are TRBV27 and TRBJ2-1; 7 nucleotides agree with TRBD2. Germline V CDR1 and CDR2: MNHEY, SMNVEV (reference sequence). The CDR3 totals 14 residues. The J segment lost 7 bases and the V segment lost 3 bases, leaving 6 bases of the junction unmatched. The CDR3 nucleotides read TGTGCCAGCAGTTTGGGGACGCGGGGGAATGAGCAGTTCTTC. It specifies CASSLGTRGNEQFF.